A selection of T cell receptor beta chains follows, all from one sample in a study of blood T cell repertoires in COVID-19. The data were produced by immunoSEQ multiplex PCR, yet TCRdb's version contains in-frame clones alone and is incomplete. The sample includes around 100,000 clones, around nine tenths of them seen just once. What was sequenced was peripheral blood. The receptors originated from a human donor in a cohort sampled during active COVID-19. Each CDR3 is given with its conserved first and last residue. D genes are given only for firm matches. Clone size is given for some rows only: seen once, a few or many times, or a class if the clone is expanded.

CASSLSGYGYTF,TGTGCCAGCAGTTTATCAGGCTATGGCTACACCTTC,TRBJ1-2,few,-,TRBV28
CASSLGGQAGYWFSGYTF,TGTGCCAGCAGCTTAGGCGGACAGGCAGGGTACTGGTTTTCTGGCTACACCTTC,TRBJ1-2,once,TRBD1,TRBV7-8
CSGAGDGYTF,TGCAGCGGGGCAGGGGATGGCTACACCTTC,TRBJ1-2,-,-,TRBV20-1
CASSSSLGAFMNTEAFF,TGTGCCAGCAGCTCTTCCCTAGGGGCCTTCATGAACACTGAAGCTTTCTTT,TRBJ1-1,-,-,TRBV7-9
CASSIQGDYGYTF,TGTGCCAGTAGTATCCAGGGTGACTATGGCTACACCTTC,TRBJ1-2,-,-,TRBV19
CATETGANYGYTF,TGTGCCACCGAGACAGGGGCGAACTATGGCTACACCTTC,TRBJ1-2,-,TRBD1,TRBV10-3
CASSITGVRTEAFF,TGTGCCAGCAGTATTACAGGGGTCCGCACTGAAGCTTTCTTT,TRBJ1-1,-,TRBD1,TRBV2
CASSPPGRGGGTEAFF,TGTGCCAGTAGTCCGCCAGGAAGAGGGGGCGGCACTGAAGCTTTCTTT,TRBJ1-1,few,TRBD1,TRBV19
CASSDSGGPLDTQYF,TGCGCCAGCAGTGATAGCGGGGGCCCTTTGGATACGCAGTATTTT,TRBJ2-3,once,TRBD2,TRBV10-2
CASSPAQGSYQPQHF,TGCGCCAGCAGCCCCGCTCAGGGGTCGTATCAGCCCCAGCATTTT,TRBJ1-5,-,-,TRBV4-1
CASSLRTGPPYEQYF,TGCGCCAGCAGCCTTAGGACAGGGCCTCCCTACGAGCAGTACTTC,TRBJ2-7,-,TRBD1,TRBV4-1
CASSELGATGELFF,TGCGCCAGCAGTGAATTGGGGGCGACCGGGGAGCTGTTTTTT,TRBJ2-2,-,-,TRBV10-1
CASSQDVGRSYNEQFF,TGCGCCAGCAGCCAAGATGTCGGGAGATCCTACAATGAGCAGTTCTTC,TRBJ2-1,few,-,TRBV4-3
CASSLVSGQAYNEQFF,TGTGCCAGCAGCTTAGTTTCGGGACAGGCCTACAATGAGCAGTTCTTC,TRBJ2-1,-,TRBD1,TRBV7-6
CATSRSRGSEKLFF,TGTGCCACCAGCAGATCAAGGGGGAGTGAAAAACTGTTTTTT,TRBJ1-4,-,-,TRBV15
CASSQTRDSAYGYTF,TGTGCCAGCTCACAGACCCGGGACAGCGCCTATGGCTACACCTTC,TRBJ1-2,-,TRBD1,TRBV18
CASSSPGLGSSYEQYF,TGTGCCAGCAGTTCCCCCGGTTTGGGGAGCTCCTACGAGCAGTACTTC,TRBJ2-7,-,-,TRBV27
CSVRGTYEQYF,TGCAGCGTCCGCGGTACCTACGAGCAGTACTTC,TRBJ2-7,-,-,TRBV29-1
CASSIRQGAKEQYF,TGTGCCAGCAGCATCCGACAGGGGGCAAAGGAGCAGTACTTC,TRBJ2-7,-,TRBD1,TRBV7-9
CASSQRGAFGYTF,TGTGCCAGCAGCCAACGGGGGGCATTTGGCTACACCTTC,TRBJ1-2,-,-,TRBV3-1/TRBV3-2
CASSGQIYNEQFF,TGCGCCAGCTCGGGACAGATTTACAATGAGCAGTTCTTC,TRBJ2-1,-,TRBD1,TRBV10-1
CASSQGQWYGYTF,TGTGCCAGCAGCCAAGGACAGTGGTACGGCTACACCTTC,TRBJ1-2,-,-,TRBV14
CASSYTTGSYNEQFF,TGTGCCAGCAGTTACACGACAGGGTCCTACAATGAGCAGTTCTTC,TRBJ2-1,-,TRBD1,TRBV6-5
CASSPGQYFVRGYTF,TGTGCCAGCAGCCCGGGACAGTATTTTGTACGTGGCTACACCTTC,TRBJ1-2,-,TRBD1,TRBV7-9
CASSTETQGKEIRGSPLHF,TGTGCCAGCAGCACAGAAACTCAGGGGAAGGAGATCAGGGGTTCACCCCTCCACTTT,TRBJ1-6,once,-,TRBV11-2
CASSLSSGAAAEQFF,TGTGCCAGCAGTTTAAGTTCAGGGGCGGCCGCTGAGCAGTTCTTC,TRBJ2-1,once,-,TRBV28
CASSRSVINSPLHF,TGTGCCAGCAGCCGGTCCGTAATCAATTCACCCCTCCACTTT,TRBJ1-6,-,-,TRBV28
CASSPTGGFRTDTQYF,TGTGCCAGCAGCCCGACAGGGGGCTTCAGAACAGATACGCAGTATTTT,TRBJ2-3,once,TRBD1,TRBV3-1/TRBV3-2
CASSVDRISYEQYF,TGTGCCAGCAGTGTCGACAGAATATCCTACGAGCAGTACTTC,TRBJ2-7,-,-,TRBV2
CASSLTSGGAQNEQFF,TGCGCCAGCAGCTTGACTAGCGGGGGGGCTCAGAATGAGCAGTTCTTC,TRBJ2-1,-,TRBD2,TRBV5-1
CASSLPWLAGAKNIQYF,TGCGCCAGCAGCTTGCCGTGGCTAGCGGGAGCCAAAAACATTCAGTACTTC,TRBJ2-4,-,TRBD2,TRBV5-1
CASSLGQASSYEQYF,TGTGCCAGCAGCTTGGGGCAGGCGAGCTCCTACGAGCAGTACTTC,TRBJ2-7,-,-,TRBV5-5
CASSLGDRGVGNTIYF,TGCGCCAGCAGCTTGGGGGACAGGGGCGTCGGAAACACCATATATTTT,TRBJ1-3,-,TRBD1,TRBV5-1
CASSSGLAGGGSSGEQFF,TGTGCCAGCAGTTCTGGACTAGCGGGAGGCGGATCAAGCGGCGAACAGTTCTTC,TRBJ2-1,-,TRBD2,TRBV6-2/TRBV6-3
CASSAPGQDKAFF,TGTGCCAGCAGCGCTCCGGGACAGGACAAAGCTTTCTTT,TRBJ1-1,few,TRBD1,TRBV7-9
CASSPSGTGLLSEAFF,TGTGCCAGCAGTCCCTCCGGGACAGGGCTTCTTTCTGAAGCTTTCTTT,TRBJ1-1,-,TRBD1,TRBV28
CASSQDHGGYEQYF,TGCGCCAGCAGCCAGGACCACGGGGGCTACGAGCAGTACTTC,TRBJ2-7,-,-,TRBV5-1
CASSYRGSGMETQYF,TGTGCCAGCAGTTACAGGGGGAGCGGAATGGAGACCCAGTACTTC,TRBJ2-5,-,-,TRBV6-5
CASQLGGYEQYF,TGTGCCAGTCAATTAGGCGGCTACGAGCAGTACTTC,TRBJ2-7,few,-,TRBV28
CASSLTPGNHNSPLHF,TGTGCCAGCAGCTTAACCCCAGGGAACCATAATTCACCCCTCCACTTT,TRBJ1-6,-,-,TRBV7-9
CASSFPLGGSTDTQYF,TGTGCCAGCAGCTTCCCCTTGGGCGGGAGCACAGATACGCAGTATTTT,TRBJ2-3,-,-,TRBV7-8
CASSRLAPAYNEQFF,TGTGCCAGCAGTCGACTAGCGCCAGCCTACAATGAGCAGTTCTTC,TRBJ2-1,-,TRBD2,TRBV2
CASSHTPDNQPQHF,TGTGCCAGCAGTCATACACCCGACAATCAGCCCCAGCATTTT,TRBJ1-5,-,-,TRBV5-6
CASSLGTGQHSNQPQHF,TGTGCCAGCAGCTTGGGGACGGGACAGCATAGCAATCAGCCCCAGCATTTT,TRBJ1-5,few,TRBD1,TRBV13
CASSYSGQGREKLFF,TGTGCCAGCAGTTATTCGGGACAGGGTCGAGAAAAACTGTTTTTT,TRBJ1-4,once,TRBD1,TRBV6-2/TRBV6-3
CASRGSPAGGAGYTF,TGTGCCAGCAGAGGCTCCCCAGCAGGGGGCGCGGGCTACACCTTC,TRBJ1-2,-,TRBD1,TRBV7-9
CASSLGQGAQETQYF,TGCGCCAGCAGCTTGGGACAGGGGGCCCAAGAGACCCAGTACTTC,TRBJ2-5,-,TRBD1,TRBV5-1
CASSEGYRADGYTF,TGTGCCAGCAGTGAAGGTTACAGAGCGGATGGCTACACCTTC,TRBJ1-2,-,-,TRBV6-1
CAWSRDTTDPQHF,TGTGCCTGGAGCCGGGACACCACGGATCCCCAGCATTTT,TRBJ1-5,-,-,TRBV30
CASSYPSGQGIRDTQYF,TGTGCCAGCAGTTACCCATCGGGACAGGGGATACGGGATACGCAGTATTTT,TRBJ2-3,few,TRBD1,TRBV6-2/TRBV6-3
CASSLELSGAVGNSPLHF,TGCGCCAGCAGCTTGGAATTGTCAGGGGCCGTCGGGAATTCACCCCTCCACTTT,TRBJ1-6,few,-,TRBV5-1
CASSSARGRGYEQYF,TGTGCCAGCAGCTCCGCCAGGGGGCGCGGGTACGAGCAGTACTTC,TRBJ2-7,-,TRBD1,TRBV7-2
CSATGTRGYTF,TGCAGTGCTACTGGGACACGTGGCTACACCTTC,TRBJ1-2,-,-,TRBV20-1
CASSYSRLAGGSYEQYF,TGTGCCAGCAGTTACTCGAGGCTAGCGGGAGGCTCCTACGAGCAGTACTTC,TRBJ2-7,-,TRBD2,TRBV6-2/TRBV6-3
CASSLEGGQETQYF,TGTGCCAGCAGCTTAGAAGGCGGTCAAGAGACCCAGTACTTC,TRBJ2-5,-,-,TRBV7-2